The TCR beta chain under discussion was sequenced for a study of OX40 agonist ivuxolimab in advanced cancers. Overall study findings and caveats: Partial responders at 0.1-3.0 mg/kg showed near-lowest clonal expansion. There were, on average, more expanded clones in CD8+ T cells than in CD4+.

V lost 6 bases, J lost 3 bases, and 3 bases lay in between. Germline CDR1 WSHSY, CDR2 SAAADI. CDR3 length equals 12 residues. The repertoire was sequenced with immunoSEQ multiplex PCR; TCRdb's copy has only in-frame clones and lacks some. The sample contains approximately 89,000 clones, about nine tenths of which appear only once. This clone has just a few counts. The antigen is unknown. This TCR derives from an adult with an advanced solid tumor such as melanoma, head and neck, liver or kidney cancer. The chain employs TRBV10-2 and TRBJ1-6, with D hard to call. Sequencing was performed on CD4+ or CD8+ T cells sorted from blood, taken in a trial of the OX40 agonist ivuxolimab. CDR3 amino acids: CASRDYNSPLHF. The CDR3 nucleotides are TGCGCCAGCAGGGACTATAATTCACCCCTCCACTTT.